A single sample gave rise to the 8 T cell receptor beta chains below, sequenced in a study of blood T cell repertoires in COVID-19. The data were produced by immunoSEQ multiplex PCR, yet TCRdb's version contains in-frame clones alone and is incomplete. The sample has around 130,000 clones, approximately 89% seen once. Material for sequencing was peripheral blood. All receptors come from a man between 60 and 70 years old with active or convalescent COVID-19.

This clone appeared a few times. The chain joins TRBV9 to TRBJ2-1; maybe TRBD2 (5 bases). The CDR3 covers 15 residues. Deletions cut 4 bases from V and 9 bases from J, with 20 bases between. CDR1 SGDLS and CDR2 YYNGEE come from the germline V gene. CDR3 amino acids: CASSLGLLGSGEQFF. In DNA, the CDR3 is TGTGCCAGCAGCCTTGGACTCCTAGGCTCGGGTGAGCAGTTCTTC.

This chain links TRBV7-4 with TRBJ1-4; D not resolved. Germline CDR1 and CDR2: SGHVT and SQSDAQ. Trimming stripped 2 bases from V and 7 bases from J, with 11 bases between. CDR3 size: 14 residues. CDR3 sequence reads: CASSLTGTAEKLFF. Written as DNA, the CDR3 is TGTGCCAGCAGCTTAACGGGAACGGCTGAAAAACTGTTTTTT.

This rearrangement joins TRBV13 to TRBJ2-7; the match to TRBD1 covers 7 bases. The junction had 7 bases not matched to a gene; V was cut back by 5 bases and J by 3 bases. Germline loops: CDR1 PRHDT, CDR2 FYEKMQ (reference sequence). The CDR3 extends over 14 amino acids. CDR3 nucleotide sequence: TGTGCCAGCAGCCAGGGACAGACAGGCTACGAGCAGTACTTC. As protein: CASSQGQTGYEQYF.

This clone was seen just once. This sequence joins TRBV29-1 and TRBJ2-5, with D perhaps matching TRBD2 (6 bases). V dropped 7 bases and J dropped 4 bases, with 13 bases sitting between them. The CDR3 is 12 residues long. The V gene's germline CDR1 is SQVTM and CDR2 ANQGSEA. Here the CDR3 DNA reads TGCAGCGGAAAGGGACTTGGAGAGACCCAGTACTTC. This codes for CSGKGLGETQYF.

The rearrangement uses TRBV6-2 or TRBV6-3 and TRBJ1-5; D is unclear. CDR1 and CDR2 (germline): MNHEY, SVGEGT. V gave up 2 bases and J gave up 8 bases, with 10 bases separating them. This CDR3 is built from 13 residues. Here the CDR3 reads CASSYDRDKPQHF. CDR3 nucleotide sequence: TGTGCCAGCAGTTACGACCGGGATAAGCCCCAGCATTTT.

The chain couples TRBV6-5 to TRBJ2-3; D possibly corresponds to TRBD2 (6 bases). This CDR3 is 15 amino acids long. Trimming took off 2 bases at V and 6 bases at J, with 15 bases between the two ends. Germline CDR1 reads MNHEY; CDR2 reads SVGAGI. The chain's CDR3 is CASSYGGTQGDTQYF. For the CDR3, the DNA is TGTGCCAGCAGTTACGGGGGGACGCAAGGCGATACGCAGTATTTT.

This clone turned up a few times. The CDR3 coding sequence is TGTGCCTGGAGTGTAGCACTAAGAAAGGGGAATTCACCCCTCCACTTT. Translation gives CAWSVALRKGNSPLHF. The chain combines TRBV30 with TRBJ1-6; possible D gene TRBD1, 5 bases. Germline CDR1 and CDR2: GTSNPN and SVGIG (reference sequence). Trimming stripped 0 bases from V and 7 bases from J, with 16 bases between. The length of the CDR3 is 16 residues.

CDR3 DNA sequence: TGCGCCAGCAGCCCGACTAGCGGGAGGGCCACTAATGGGGAGCAGTACTTC. Translated, it gives CASSPTSGRATNGEQYF. The V call is TRBV4-1, the J call TRBJ2-7; 14 positions match TRBD2. Germline trimming cut 4 bases from V and 7 bases from J; bases unmatched to any gene: 12. Germline loops: CDR1 MGHRA, CDR2 YSYEKL. CDR3 size: 17 residues.